This T cell receptor (beta chain) was captured by sequencing in a study of blood T cell repertoires in COVID-19. Only in-frame clones appear in the TCRdb table, and some are missing; sequencing was by immunoSEQ multiplex PCR. The sample has some 90,000 clones, approximately 86% seen once. This clone was counted once. V was pared by 4 bases and J by 8 bases, with 5 bases of the junction left unmatched. CDR1 is MNHEY, CDR2 SMNVEV, per germline (reference sequence). The CDR3 covers 15 residues. The sequenced sample was peripheral blood. The chain employs TRBV27 and TRBJ2-1; 13 bases are shared with TRBD2. The source is a woman older than 75 with acute or convalescent COVID-19. The CDR3 DNA sequence: TGTGCCAGCAGTTCCACTAGCGGGGGGGCCCATGAGCAGTTCTTC. Amino acids: CASSSTSGGAHEQFF.